A single sample gave rise to the 25 T cell receptor beta chains below, sequenced in a study of patients and donors after allogeneic stem cell transplantation. TCRdb re-derived calls from the RT-PCR reads in MiXCR, one entry per CDR3 protein. The sample has around 240,000 distinct CDR3 sequences, around an eighth seen once. Sequenced input: blood, either unsorted or a sorted T cell fraction (not recorded which). The receptors come from a human donor who was either an allogeneic HSCT recipient or a stem cell or donor lymphocyte infusion donor (not recorded which). It is not recorded whose cells these are; they may come from a transplant donor.

This clonotype was observed many times. V usage is TRBV5-1 and J usage is TRBJ2-1; weak D call: TRBD2 (5 bases). V was shortened by 0 bases and J by 2 bases, with 9 bases between the two germline ends. Germline-derived CDR1 and CDR2 are SGHRS and YFSETQ. The CDR3 extends over 15 amino acids. The CDR3 loop is CASSLGTRAYNEQFF. In DNA form, the CDR3 reads TGCGCCAGCAGCTTGGGGACGCGGGCCTACAATGAGCAGTTCTTC.

This clonotype was detected only a few times. The chain is built from TRBV24-1 and TRBJ1-1; D uncertain. CDR1 and CDR2 (germline): KGHDR, SFDVKD. V was shortened by 4 bases and J by 0 bases, with 17 bases between the two germline ends. The CDR3 contains 17 residues. The CDR3 DNA is TGTGCCACCAGTGACCGGCCACGGGGTACTGTGAACACTGAAGCTTTCTTT. Protein product: CATSDRPRGTVNTEAFF.

This clonotype occurred a few times. The chain couples TRBV18 to TRBJ1-3; perhaps TRBD1 as D (6 bases). CDR1 is KGHSH and CDR2 is LQKENI in the germline V gene. V gave up 4 bases and J gave up 0 bases, with 10 bases separating them. The CDR3 sequence is 15 residues long. In DNA form, the CDR3 reads TGTGCCAGCTCACTAGACAGGACCTCTGGAAACACCATATATTTT. Its translation is CASSLDRTSGNTIYF.

This clonotype has a count of ten or more. This sequence joins TRBV5-5 and TRBJ1-2, with a weak D call TRBD1 (5 bases). This CDR3 is built from 14 residues. Germline V gene data show CDR1 as SGHKS and CDR2 as YYEKEE (reference sequence). The V and J ends lost 2 bases and 5 bases respectively, with 13 bases between them. CDR3 region: CASSFPGTVYGYTF. CDR3 DNA sequence: TGTGCCAGCAGCTTCCCGGGGACGGTGTATGGCTACACCTTC.

This chain links TRBV10-3 with TRBJ1-1, with D possibly matching TRBD1 (5 bases). Trimming cost V 6 bases and J 0 bases, with 11 bases left between them. The CDR3 extends over 14 amino acids. The germline CDR1 and CDR2 sequences are ENHRY and SYGVKD. CDR3 nucleotides: TGTGCCATCAGACAGACAGACATGAACACTGAAGCTTTCTTT. Translated: CAIRQTDMNTEAFF.

This clonotype was picked up many times. The chain couples TRBV20-1 to TRBJ2-7; 11 bases agree with TRBD2. V shed 6 bases and J 5 bases; nucleotides not matched to a gene: 12. CDR3 size: 15 residues. Germline loops: CDR1 DFQATT, CDR2 SNEGSKA (reference sequence). The DNA of the CDR3 is TGCAGTGCCCTTATTAGCGGGAGGGCCGTGAACGAGCAGTACTTC. Protein product: CSALISGRAVNEQYF.

This clonotype was seen a few times. J is TRBJ1-3 and V is TRBV6-5; D ambiguous. V dropped 4 bases and J dropped 0 bases, with 10 bases sitting between them. The CDR3 runs to 15 residues. Germline V gives CDR1 MNHEY, CDR2 SVGAGI. Here the CDR3 DNA reads TGTGCCAGCAGTTTTAGGGCCATCTCTGGAAACACCATATATTTT. The encoded protein is CASSFRAISGNTIYF.

This clonotype was counted a few times. The rearrangement uses TRBV20-1 and TRBJ2-7; no firm D call. Germline loops: CDR1 DFQATT, CDR2 SNEGSKA (reference sequence). The CDR3 spans 12 residues. V dropped 7 bases and J dropped 6 bases, with 16 bases sitting between them. The CDR3 DNA sequence: TGCAGTGTTTCCGTAACGAGTCCCGAGCAGTACTTC. Its translation: CSVSVTSPEQYF.

This clonotype was counted a few times. The chain is built from TRBV6-5 and TRBJ2-5, with 7 bases that match TRBD2. The CDR3 totals 16 residues. Per germline, CDR1 MNHEY and CDR2 SVGAGI. Trimming at V came to 0 bases and at J to 4 bases, leaving 8 bases not matched to a gene. CDR3 loop: CASSYSTLAGVETQYF. CDR3 sequence (DNA): TGTGCCAGCAGTTACTCGACATTGGCGGGGGTAGAGACCCAGTACTTC.

This clonotype appeared a few times. This chain connects TRBV7-2 to TRBJ2-5; D is unclear. Trimming removed 2 bases at V and 0 bases at J, with 10 bases between. The CDR3 has 15 residues. From germline, CDR1 is SGHTA and CDR2 FQGNSA. This CDR3 is CASSLPELNQETQYF. The CDR3 nucleotides read TGTGCCAGCAGCTTACCGGAGTTGAACCAAGAGACCCAGTACTTC.

This clonotype was seen a few times. The V gene is TRBV5-6, the J gene TRBJ2-7; D not certain. V was trimmed by 0 bases and J by 5 bases, leaving 15 bases between them. The CDR3 runs 15 residues. Germline lookup yields CDR1 SGHDT and CDR2 YYEEEE. The CDR3 DNA reads TGTGCCAGCAGCTTGGTGCGACGTCCGATTCACGAGCAGTACTTC. The encoded protein is CASSLVRRPIHEQYF.

This clonotype has more than one count but fewer than ten. The genes are TRBV20-1 and TRBJ2-5, with TRBD1 identical over 10 bases. This CDR3 is built from 14 residues. Germline CDR1 reads DFQATT; CDR2 reads SNEGSKA (reference sequence). The trim removed 6 bases at V and 3 bases at J, leaving 7 bases unmatched. The CDR3 here is CSAPDRGREETQYF. The CDR3 nucleotides read TGCAGTGCACCGGACAGGGGGAGAGAAGAGACCCAGTACTTC.

CDR3 coding DNA: TGTGCCAGCAGCTTAGCGTGGCTCTATGGCTACACCTTC. Protein product: CASSLAWLYGYTF. The chain has TRBV7-2 and TRBJ1-2, with no clear D. The length of the CDR3 is 13 residues. The germline V gene encodes CDR1 SGHTA and CDR2 FQGNSA. Trimming removed 0 bases at V and 4 bases at J, with 6 bases between.

This clonotype was picked up many times. This chain joins TRBV24-1 and TRBJ2-5; D remains unclear. The length of the CDR3 is 15 residues. V gave up 3 bases and J gave up 4 bases, with 14 bases separating them. Germline-derived CDR1 and CDR2 are KGHDR and SFDVKD. CDR3 in DNA: TGTGCCACCAGTGATCTCCGGGTAACCGGAGAGACCCAGTACTTC. Protein product: CATSDLRVTGETQYF.

This rearrangement joins TRBV30 to TRBJ2-2; D not certain. Per germline, CDR1 GTSNPN and CDR2 SVGIG (reference sequence). The V end lost 1 base, the J end lost 8 bases, and 5 bases lay between the germline ends. This CDR3 has 11 residues. CDR3 sequence: CAWSELGELFF. As DNA, the CDR3 is TGTGCCTGGAGTGAGCTGGGGGAGCTGTTTTTT.

This clonotype was seen a handful of times. This chain links TRBV2 with TRBJ1-6; D gene ambiguous. Germline V gives CDR1 SNHLY, CDR2 FYNNEI. The CDR3 spans 13 residues. V lost 2 bases and J 11 bases, leaving 10 bases between the germline ends. The CDR3 here is CASSEYPTAPLHF. The DNA for the CDR3 is TGTGCCAGCAGTGAATATCCTACGGCACCCCTCCACTTT.

This clonotype was found a few times. The chain employs TRBV6-2 or TRBV6-3 and TRBJ2-3; D ambiguous. Trimming left V 10 bases short and J 1 base short, with 9 bases between. The CDR3 is 12 amino acids. CDR1 MNHEY and CDR2 SVGEGT come from the germline V gene. The CDR3 DNA follows: TGTGCCACTGAGGAAGGCACAGATACGCAGTATTTT. Translation gives CATEEGTDTQYF.

The chain is built from TRBV18 and TRBJ1-4, with a tentative D call TRBD1 (5 bases). This CDR3 has 14 amino acids. V was cut by 0 bases and J by 7 bases, with 9 bases left in between. Germline CDR1 is KGHSH and CDR2 is LQKENI. The CDR3 bases are TGTGCCAGCTCACCACCGTCCGGGACTGAAAAACTGTTTTTT. Its translation: CASSPPSGTEKLFF.

The V call is TRBV10-3, the J call TRBJ2-7, with 9 bases fitting TRBD1. CDR3 length: 14 amino acids. Germline lookup yields CDR1 ENHRY and CDR2 SYGVKD. The J segment lost 3 bases and the V segment lost 4 bases, leaving 4 bases of the junction unmatched. The CDR3 is CAISARDRDYEQYF. Written as DNA, the CDR3 is TGTGCCATCAGTGCCAGGGACAGGGACTACGAGCAGTACTTC.

The gene calls are TRBV6-2 or TRBV6-3 and TRBJ1-5; D may be TRBD1 (6 bases). This CDR3 has 17 amino acids. Between the trimmed V and J ends, which lost 7 bases and 0 bases, there was a span of 19 bases. Germline CDR1 is MNHEY and CDR2 is SVGEGT. The DNA for the CDR3 is TGTGCCAGCACTCACCGCCGGACAGCCTATAGCAATCAGCCCCAGCATTTT. Protein sequence: CASTHRRTAYSNQPQHF.

This clonotype has just a few counts. The chain carries TRBV20-1 and TRBJ2-7, with 7 bases matching TRBD1. The CDR3 totals 15 residues. V gave up 0 bases and J gave up 5 bases; unmatched junction bases: 10. Germline loops: CDR1 DFQATT, CDR2 SNEGSKA (reference sequence). The CDR3 sequence is CSARDKPQGKNEQYF. In DNA, the CDR3 is TGCAGTGCTAGAGATAAACCACAGGGGAAGAACGAGCAGTACTTC.

There are a few counts of this clonotype. The chain has TRBV6-1 and TRBJ1-5; no clear D. With 6 bases removed from V and 0 bases from J, the gap between germline ends came to 9 bases. Per the germline V gene, CDR1 is MNHNS and CDR2 is SASEGT. CDR3 length equals 14 residues. The CDR3 sequence: CASSDDISNQPQHF. DNA of the CDR3: TGTGCCAGCAGCGATGACATTAGCAATCAGCCCCAGCATTTT.

The V gene is TRBV28, the J gene TRBJ2-3; D is possibly TRBD2 (6 bases). The CDR3 consists of 19 residues. V lost 5 bases, J lost 3 bases, and 27 bases lay in between. Germline CDR1 reads MDHEN; CDR2 reads SYDVKM. CDR3 in amino acids: CASSGRSAAGSLRTDTQYF. CDR3 DNA: TGTGCCAGCAGTGGCCGGTCCGCCGCGGGGTCGCTAAGGACAGATACGCAGTATTTT.

This sequence joins TRBV20-1 and TRBJ2-5, with D uncertain. This CDR3 has 14 amino acids. Germline CDR1 and CDR2: DFQATT and SNEGSKA (reference sequence). V was clipped by 1 base and J by 5 bases, with 14 bases between them. The CDR3 nucleotides read TGCAGTGCTAGAGGTAGTCAAGTCAGGGAGACCCAGTACTTC. Protein: CSARGSQVRETQYF.

V and J are TRBV19 and TRBJ1-2; the D gene is possibly TRBD1 (5 bases). This CDR3 is 13 amino acids long. Trimming took off 4 bases at V and 8 bases at J, with 14 bases between the two ends. Germline lookup yields CDR1 LNHDA and CDR2 SQIVND (reference sequence). The CDR3 DNA is TGTGCCAGTAGTACTGCAGGGTTTTACGGCTACACCTTC. Amino acid sequence: CASSTAGFYGYTF. The complete variable domain, with remaining parts taken from reference TRBV19 and TRBJ1-2, reads DGGITQSPKYLFRKEGQNVTLSCEQNLNHDAMYWYRQDPGQGLRLIYYSQIVNDFQKGDIAEGYSVSREKKESFPLTVTSAQKNPTAFYLCASSTAGFYGYTFGSGTRLTVV.